This TCR beta chain was documented in a study of immune evolution from preneoplasia to lung adenocarcinoma. Between about 2014 and 2018, patients underwent resection in Japan or China. Each case's diagnosis was confirmed by two pathologists on H&E. Regarding the study as a whole: Normal lung had the highest top T cell clone frequencies.

Assay: immunoSEQ multiplex PCR; the TCRdb copy retains only in-frame clones and omits some. The table records 14,000 or so clones, roughly 85% of them present only once. Regarding this clone: Its antigen is as yet unknown.

Trimming cost V 7 bases and J 4 bases; bases outside gene matches: 12. This CDR3 has 15 amino acids. From germline, CDR1 is SGDLS and CDR2 YYNGEE. The clonotype comes from a donor at least 70 years old with lung adenocarcinoma. The sequenced sample consisted of FFPE lung adenocarcinoma in situ tissue. V usage is TRBV9 and J usage is TRBJ2-3; 7 nucleotides match TRBD2. For the CDR3, the DNA is TGTGCCAGCCGACCCTGGCGGGGGACTTCAGATACGCAGTATTTT. Translated: CASRPWRGTSDTQYF.